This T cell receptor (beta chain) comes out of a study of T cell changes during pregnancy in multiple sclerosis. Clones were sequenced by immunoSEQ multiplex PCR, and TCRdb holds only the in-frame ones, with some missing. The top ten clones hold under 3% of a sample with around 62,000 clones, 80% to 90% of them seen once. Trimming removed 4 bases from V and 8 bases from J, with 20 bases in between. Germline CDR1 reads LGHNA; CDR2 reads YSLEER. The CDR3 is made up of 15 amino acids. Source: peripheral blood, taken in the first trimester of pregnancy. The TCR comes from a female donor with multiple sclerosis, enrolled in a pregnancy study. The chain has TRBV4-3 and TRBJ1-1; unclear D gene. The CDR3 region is CASSRISGSGGEAFF. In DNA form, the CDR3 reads TGCGCCAGCAGCCGAATATCCGGGTCGGGAGGAGAAGCTTTCTTT.